The present T cell receptor beta chain was sequenced within a study of T cells in Graves' hyperthyroidism and ophthalmopathy. Broader study findings: Blood samples included most of the expanded thyroid clonotypes exceeding 0.001. The model identified upcoming ophthalmopathy a median approximately six months ahead of onset.

The V gene's germline CDR1 is SGHAT and CDR2 FQNNGV. This CDR3 region has 14 residues. The V and J ends lost 1 base and 6 bases respectively, with 13 bases between them. TCR beta CDR3 regions were amplified from RNA. The primer set for the first-round RT-PCR of the TCR CDR3 was HTBI. MiXCR, applied by TCRdb to the multiplex PCR reads, yields one record per CDR3 protein. This sample has roughly 520,000 distinct CDR3 sequences, with around a quarter found just once. Enrolled ophthalmopathy patients presented with a Clinical Activity Score of at least 3, a NOSPECS grade of at least 4, and disease duration under 3 months. Pregnant or lactating patients were excluded, as were those with uncontrolled infection or other autoimmune disease. This clonotype was recorded at least ten times. Its antigen remains unknown.

This TCR derives from a woman in her thirties with Graves' ophthalmopathy. Sequenced: blood. This sequence joins TRBV11-2 and TRBJ2-7, with D unclear. The CDR3 region has the DNA TGTGCCAGCAGCTTAGCCGCCCCCGTAGGCGAGCAGTACTTC. Amino acids: CASSLAAPVGEQYF. The entire variable domain, with the rest obtained from reference TRBV11-2 and TRBJ2-7, is as follows: EAGVAQSPRYKIIEKRQSVAFWCNPISGHATLYWYQQILGQGPKLLIQFQNNGVVDDSQLPKDRFSAERLKGVDSTLKIQPAKLEDSAVYLCASSLAAPVGEQYFGPGTRLTVT.